This TCR beta chain emerged from a study of multiple sclerosis patients with progressive multifocal leukoencephalopathy. Points from the study as a whole: Less diverse TRB repertoires were suggested in most PML patients.

After removal of 5 bases from V and 4 bases from J, the junction contained 7 bases not matched to a gene. The CDR3 runs to 14 residues. Germline CDR1 reads SNHLY; CDR2 reads FYNNEI. To note about this clone: The antigen is undetermined.

Time point here: before natalizumab initiation. Prior interferon beta treatment was universal, and the PML patients were all female. The survey-level immunoSEQ assay was used. Every PCR reaction included synthetic inline CDR3 controls for all V-J pairings. The assay was immunoSEQ multiplex PCR, and TCRdb's table has in-frame clones only and misses some. This table holds under 35,000 clones, over 90% found once. This TCR was sampled from a man younger than 45 with multiple sclerosis. The chain is built from TRBV2 and TRBJ2-7, with TRBD1 identical over 8 bases. The sequencing input was PBMCs. CDR3: CASSKQGQGYEQYV. The CDR3 region has the DNA TGTGCCAGCAGTAAACAAGGACAGGGTTACGAGCAGTACGTC.